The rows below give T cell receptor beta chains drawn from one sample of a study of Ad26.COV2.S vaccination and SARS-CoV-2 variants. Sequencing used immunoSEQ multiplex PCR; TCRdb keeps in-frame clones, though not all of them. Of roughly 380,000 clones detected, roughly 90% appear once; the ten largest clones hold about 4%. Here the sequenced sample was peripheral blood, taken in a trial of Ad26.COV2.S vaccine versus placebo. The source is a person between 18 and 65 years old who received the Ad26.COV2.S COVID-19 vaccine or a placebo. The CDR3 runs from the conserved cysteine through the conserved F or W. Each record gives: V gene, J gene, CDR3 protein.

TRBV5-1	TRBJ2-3	CASSLGGGFGTDTQYF
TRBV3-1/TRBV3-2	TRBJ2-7	CASSPPSRRFRHYEQYF
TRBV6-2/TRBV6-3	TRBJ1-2	CASSQVGTGVGYTF
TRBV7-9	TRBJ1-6	CASSKTVGGYNSPLHF
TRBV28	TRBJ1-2	CASGDANYGYTF
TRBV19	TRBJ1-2	CASSIPGAGYTF
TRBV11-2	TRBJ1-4	CASSLGDADEKLFF
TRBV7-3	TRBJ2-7	CASSPDSTYEQYF
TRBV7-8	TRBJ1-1	CASSPHYEAFF
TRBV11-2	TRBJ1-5	CASSLSPNQPQHF
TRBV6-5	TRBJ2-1	CASRLRDRVYEQFF
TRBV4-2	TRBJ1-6	CASSQSDRVNSPLHF
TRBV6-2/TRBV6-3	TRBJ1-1	CASSIRPDLNTEAFF
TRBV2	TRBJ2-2	CASINGIAATGELFF
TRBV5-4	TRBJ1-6	CASSLQGGSPLHF
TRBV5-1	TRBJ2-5	CASSLVLSGGSQETQYF
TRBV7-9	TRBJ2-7	CASSLGQGDSKQYF
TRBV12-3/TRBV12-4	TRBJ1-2	CASSLVGGYGYTF
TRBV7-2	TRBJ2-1	CASSLAGQGADEQFF
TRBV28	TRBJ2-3	CASSVAGVRSDTQYF
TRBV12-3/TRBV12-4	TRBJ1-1	CASSGGDSEAFF
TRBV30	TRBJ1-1	CAWSGPTINTEAFF
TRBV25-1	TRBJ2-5	CASSVNAWTQYF
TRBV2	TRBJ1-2	CASTFTGSTNYGYTF
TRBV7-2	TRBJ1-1	CASSLEPQPNTEAFF
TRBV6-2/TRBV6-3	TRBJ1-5	CASSVQGMVNQPQHF
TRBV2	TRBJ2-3	CASSETPSVATQYF
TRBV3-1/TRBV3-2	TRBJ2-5	CASSQGASTETQYF
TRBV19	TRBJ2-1	CASALAGYNEQFF
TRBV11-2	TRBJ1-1	CASSLDRRLHTEAFF
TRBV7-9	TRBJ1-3	CASSIRDSSNTGNTIYF
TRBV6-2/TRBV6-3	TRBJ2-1	CASSQLAGGPGEQFF